Listed below are T cell receptor beta chains from one sample, sequenced in a study of shared clonotypes between healthy human individuals. Repertoires were generated with immunoSEQ multiplex PCR, while TCRdb's copy carries only in-frame clones and drops some. The table includes some 2 million clones, around 96% detected once. Sample: naive CD8+ T cells sorted from blood. The receptors come from a man in his late teens or twenties in good health. Each CDR3 is given with its conserved first and last residue. A D gene is named only where the DNA matches it firmly. Clone size, where shown, is once, few, many, or a class for clones that have expanded.

J gene,CDR3 length,D gene,clone size,V gene,CDR3 protein,CDR3 DNA
TRBJ1-2,13,NA,once,TRBV9,CASSAGGLGGYTF,TGTGCCAGCAGCGCTGGAGGTCTGGGTGGCTACACCTTC
TRBJ2-7,13,TRBD2,NA,TRBV7-6,CASSRGGVYEQYF,TGTGCCAGCAGCCGCGGGGGGGTTTACGAGCAGTACTTC
TRBJ2-7,14,TRBD1,NA,TRBV15,CATSWDRFAYEQYF,TGTGCCACCAGCTGGGACAGGTTCGCCTACGAGCAGTACTTC
TRBJ1-1,14,TRBD1,NA,TRBV27,CASRSQGADTEAFF,TGTGCCAGCAGGTCACAGGGGGCCGACACTGAAGCTTTCTTT
TRBJ1-1,14,TRBD1,NA,TRBV14,CASSSTGGYTEAFF,TGTGCCAGCAGCTCGACAGGGGGTTACACTGAAGCTTTCTTT
TRBJ2-7,14,NA,NA,TRBV6-1,CASVFRDGVSEQYF,TGTGCCAGCGTATTCCGGGACGGCGTCTCGGAGCAGTACTTC
TRBJ2-5,13,NA,NA,TRBV2,CASSEAGQETQYF,TGTGCCAGCAGTGAGGCGGGGCAAGAGACCCAGTACTTC
TRBJ2-7,14,NA,NA,TRBV7-9,CASSSPDSPYEQYF,TGTGCCAGCAGCTCCCCGGACAGCCCCTACGAGCAGTACTTC
TRBJ2-7,11,NA,NA,TRBV6-1,CASSDAYEQYF,TGTGCCAGCAGTGATGCCTACGAGCAGTACTTC
TRBJ2-1,17,TRBD2,NA,TRBV5-1,CASSLGRLAGHYNEQFF,TGCGCCAGCAGCTTGGGGCGACTAGCGGGACACTACAATGAGCAGTTCTTC
TRBJ2-7,17,NA,NA,TRBV19,CASSIVGTGRGAYEQYF,TGTGCCAGTAGTATAGTGGGTACAGGACGGGGAGCTTACGAGCAGTACTTC
TRBJ2-1,17,NA,NA,TRBV27,CASSLYLRGAVYNEQFF,TGTGCCAGCAGTTTATACCTCCGGGGGGCCGTCTACAATGAGCAGTTCTTC
TRBJ1-6,13,NA,few,TRBV19,CASSIGETSPLHF,TGTGCCAGTAGTATAGGGGAGACTTCACCCCTCCACTTT
TRBJ2-7,13,NA,NA,TRBV19,CASSPSPSYEQYF,TGTGCCAGTAGTCCCTCCCCCTCCTACGAGCAGTACTTC
TRBJ2-5,12,NA,NA,TRBV25-1,CASSDLGQTQYF,TGTGCCAGCAGCGACCTCGGGCAGACCCAGTACTTC
TRBJ2-3,15,NA,NA,TRBV5-8,CASSTGGSPGLSQYF,TGTGCCAGCAGCACCGGAGGGTCCCCGGGGTTGTCGCAGTATTTT
TRBJ2-3,15,NA,many,TRBV28,CASSFHRGGTDTQYF,TGTGCCAGCAGTTTTCACCGGGGCGGCACAGATACGCAGTATTTT
TRBJ1-2,17,NA,NA,TRBV13,CASSLVGGRQGHYGYTF,TGTGCCAGCAGCTTAGTTGGGGGTCGTCAGGGGCACTATGGCTACACCTTC
TRBJ1-2,12,NA,NA,TRBV19,CASSIERYGYTF,TGTGCCAGTAGTATCGAGCGGTATGGCTACACCTTC
TRBJ2-5,12,NA,NA,TRBV5-4,CASSWDDGTQYF,TGTGCCAGCAGCTGGGACGATGGGACCCAGTACTTC
TRBJ2-1,14,NA,NA,TRBV27,CASSLIPRHNEQFF,TGTGCCAGCAGTTTAATCCCCCGCCACAATGAGCAGTTCTTC
TRBJ2-2,13,NA,NA,TRBV7-3,CASSTLSTGELFF,TGTGCCAGCAGCACGTTAAGCACCGGGGAGCTGTTTTTT